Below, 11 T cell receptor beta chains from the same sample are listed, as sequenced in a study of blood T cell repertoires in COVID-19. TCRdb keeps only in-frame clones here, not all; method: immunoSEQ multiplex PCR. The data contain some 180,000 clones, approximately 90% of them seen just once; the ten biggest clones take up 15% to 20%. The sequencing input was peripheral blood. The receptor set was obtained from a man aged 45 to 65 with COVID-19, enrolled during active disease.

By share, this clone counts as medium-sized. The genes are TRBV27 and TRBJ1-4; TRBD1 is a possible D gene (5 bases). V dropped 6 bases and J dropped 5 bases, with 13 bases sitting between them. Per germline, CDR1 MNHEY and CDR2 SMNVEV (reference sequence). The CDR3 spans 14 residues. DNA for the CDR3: TGTGCCAGCAGCCATAGGGCAGGGAATGAAAAACTGTTTTTT. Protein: CASSHRAGNEKLFF.

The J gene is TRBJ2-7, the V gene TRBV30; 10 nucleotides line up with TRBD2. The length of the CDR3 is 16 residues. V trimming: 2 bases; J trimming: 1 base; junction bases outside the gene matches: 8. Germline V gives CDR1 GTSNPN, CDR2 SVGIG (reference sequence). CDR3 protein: CAWSSLAGALSYEQYF. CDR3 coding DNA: TGTGCCTGGAGTAGTCTAGCGGGAGCCCTTTCCTACGAGCAGTACTTC. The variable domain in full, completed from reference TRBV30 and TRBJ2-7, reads SQTIHQWPATLVQPVGSPLSLECTVEGTSNPNLYWYRQAAGRGLQLLFYSVGIGQISSEVPQNLSASRPQDRQFILSSKKLLLSDSGFYLCAWSSLAGALSYEQYFGPGTRLTVT.

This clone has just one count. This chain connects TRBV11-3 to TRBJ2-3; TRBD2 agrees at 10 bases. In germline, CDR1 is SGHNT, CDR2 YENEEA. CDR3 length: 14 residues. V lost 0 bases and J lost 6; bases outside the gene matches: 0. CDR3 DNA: TGTGCCAGCAGCTTAGAGGGACTAGCGGATACGCAGTATTTT. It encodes CASSLEGLADTQYF.

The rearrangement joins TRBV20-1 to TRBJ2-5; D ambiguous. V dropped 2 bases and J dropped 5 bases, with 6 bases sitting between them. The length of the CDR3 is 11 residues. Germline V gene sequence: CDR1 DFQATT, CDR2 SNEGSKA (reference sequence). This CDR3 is CSARTMETQYF. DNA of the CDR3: TGCAGTGCTAGAACTATGGAGACCCAGTACTTC.

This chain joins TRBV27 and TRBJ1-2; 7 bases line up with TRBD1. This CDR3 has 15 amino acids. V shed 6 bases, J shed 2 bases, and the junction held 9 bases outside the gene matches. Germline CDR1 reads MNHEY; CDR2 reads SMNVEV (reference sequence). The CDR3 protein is CASSLTGEANYGYTF. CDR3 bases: TGTGCCAGCAGCCTAACAGGGGAGGCCAACTATGGCTACACCTTC.

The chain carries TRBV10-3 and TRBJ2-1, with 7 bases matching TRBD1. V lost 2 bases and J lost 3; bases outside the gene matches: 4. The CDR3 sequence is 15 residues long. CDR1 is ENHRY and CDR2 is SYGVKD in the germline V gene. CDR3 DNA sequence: TGTGCCATCAGTGAGGGACAGGAGATCTACAATGAGCAGTTCTTC. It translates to CAISEGQEIYNEQFF.

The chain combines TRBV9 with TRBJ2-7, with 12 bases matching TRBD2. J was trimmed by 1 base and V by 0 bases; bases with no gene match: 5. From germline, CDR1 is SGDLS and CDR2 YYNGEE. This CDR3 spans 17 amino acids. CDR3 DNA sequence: TGTGCCAGCAGCGTAGGGCCAACTAGCGGGAGGTCCTACGAGCAGTACTTC. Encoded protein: CASSVGPTSGRSYEQYF.

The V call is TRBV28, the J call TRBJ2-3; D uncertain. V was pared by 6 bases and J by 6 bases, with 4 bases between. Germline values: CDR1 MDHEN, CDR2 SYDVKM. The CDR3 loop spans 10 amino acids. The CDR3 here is CASSEDTQYF. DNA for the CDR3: TGTGCCAGCAGCGAGGATACGCAGTATTTT.

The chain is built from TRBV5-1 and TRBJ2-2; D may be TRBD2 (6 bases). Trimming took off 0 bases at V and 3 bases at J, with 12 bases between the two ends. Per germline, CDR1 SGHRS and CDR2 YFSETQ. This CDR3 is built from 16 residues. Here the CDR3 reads CASSLVRGLDTGELFF. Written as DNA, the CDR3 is TGCGCCAGCAGCTTGGTTCGGGGGTTGGACACCGGGGAGCTGTTTTTT.

The CDR3 here is CASSQNREPPTQYF. Written as DNA, the CDR3 is TGTGCCAGCAGCCAGAACCGGGAACCACCGACCCAGTACTTC. The chain joins TRBV4-2 to TRBJ2-5; D perhaps matches TRBD2 (5 bases). CDR1 LGHNA and CDR2 YNFKEQ come from the germline V gene. CDR3 size: 14 residues. V dropped 3 bases and J dropped 7 bases, with 15 bases sitting between them.

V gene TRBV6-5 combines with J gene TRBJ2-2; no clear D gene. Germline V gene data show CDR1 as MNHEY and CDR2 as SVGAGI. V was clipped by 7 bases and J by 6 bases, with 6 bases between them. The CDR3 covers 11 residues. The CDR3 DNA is TGTGCCAGCAATTCTGCCGGGGAGCTGTTTTTT. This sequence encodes CASNSAGELFF.